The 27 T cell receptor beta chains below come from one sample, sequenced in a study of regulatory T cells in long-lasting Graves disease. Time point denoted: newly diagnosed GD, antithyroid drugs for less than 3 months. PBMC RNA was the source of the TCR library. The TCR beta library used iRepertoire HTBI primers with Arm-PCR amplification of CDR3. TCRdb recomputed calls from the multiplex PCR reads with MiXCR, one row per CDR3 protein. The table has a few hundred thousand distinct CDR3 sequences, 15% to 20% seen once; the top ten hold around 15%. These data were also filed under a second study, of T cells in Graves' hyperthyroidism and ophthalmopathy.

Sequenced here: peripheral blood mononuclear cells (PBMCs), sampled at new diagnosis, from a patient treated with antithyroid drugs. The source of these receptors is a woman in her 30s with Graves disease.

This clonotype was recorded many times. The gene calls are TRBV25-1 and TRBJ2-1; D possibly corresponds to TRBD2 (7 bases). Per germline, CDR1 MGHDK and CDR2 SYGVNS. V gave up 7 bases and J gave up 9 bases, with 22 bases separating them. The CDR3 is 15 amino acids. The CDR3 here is CASIRGGVEYGEQFF. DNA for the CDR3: TGTGCCAGCATCCGAGGGGGGGTAGAATATGGTGAGCAGTTCTTC.

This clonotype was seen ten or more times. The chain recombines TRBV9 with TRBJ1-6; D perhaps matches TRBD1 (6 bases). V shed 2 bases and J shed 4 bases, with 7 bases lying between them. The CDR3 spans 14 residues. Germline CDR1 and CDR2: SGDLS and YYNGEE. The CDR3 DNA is TGTGCCAGCAGCGTCGGACAGTATAATTCACCCCTCCACTTT. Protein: CASSVGQYNSPLHF.

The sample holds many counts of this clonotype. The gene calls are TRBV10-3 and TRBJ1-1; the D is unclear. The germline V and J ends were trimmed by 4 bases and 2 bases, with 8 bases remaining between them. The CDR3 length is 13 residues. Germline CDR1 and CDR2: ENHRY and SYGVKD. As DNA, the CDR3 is TGTGCCATCAGTGTTGAGGTAAACACTGAAGCTTTCTTT. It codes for CAISVEVNTEAFF.

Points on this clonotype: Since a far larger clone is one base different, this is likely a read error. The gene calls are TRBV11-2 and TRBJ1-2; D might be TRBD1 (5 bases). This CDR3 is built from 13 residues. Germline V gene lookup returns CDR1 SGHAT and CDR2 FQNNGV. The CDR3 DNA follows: TGTGCCAGCAGCTCCGGGACCTACTATGGCCACACCTTC. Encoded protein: CASSSGTYYGHTF.

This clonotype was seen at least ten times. The CDR3 here is CASGHPYTESNRHGAFF. The CDR3 DNA sequence: TGTGCCAGCGGACATCCCTACACTGAAAGTAATCGGCATGGTGCTTTCTTT. V gene TRBV27 combines with J gene TRBJ1-1; possible D gene TRBD1, 5 bases. CDR3 length: 17 amino acids. The germline CDR1 and CDR2 sequences are MNHEY and SMNVEV (reference sequence). The V and J ends lost 8 bases and 11 bases respectively, with 33 bases between them.

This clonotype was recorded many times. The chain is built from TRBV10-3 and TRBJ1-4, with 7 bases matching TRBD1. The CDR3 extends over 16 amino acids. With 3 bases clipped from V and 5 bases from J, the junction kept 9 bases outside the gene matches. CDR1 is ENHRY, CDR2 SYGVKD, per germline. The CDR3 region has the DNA TGTGCCATCAGTGATCACCGCGGGACAGAAAATGAAAAACTGTTTTTT. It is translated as CAISDHRGTENEKLFF.

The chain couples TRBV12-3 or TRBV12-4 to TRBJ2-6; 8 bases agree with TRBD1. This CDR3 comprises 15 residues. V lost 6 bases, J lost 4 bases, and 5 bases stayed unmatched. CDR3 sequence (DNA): TGTGCCAGCAGACAAACAGGGGGGGGGGCCAACGTCCTGACTTTC. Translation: CASRQTGGGANVLTF.

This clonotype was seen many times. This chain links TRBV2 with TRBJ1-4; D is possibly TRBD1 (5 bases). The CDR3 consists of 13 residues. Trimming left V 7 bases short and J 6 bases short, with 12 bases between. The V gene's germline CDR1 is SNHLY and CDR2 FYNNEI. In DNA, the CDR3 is TGTGCCAGCAACGGGGGGGGGGATGAAAAACTGTTTTTT. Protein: CASNGGGDEKLFF.

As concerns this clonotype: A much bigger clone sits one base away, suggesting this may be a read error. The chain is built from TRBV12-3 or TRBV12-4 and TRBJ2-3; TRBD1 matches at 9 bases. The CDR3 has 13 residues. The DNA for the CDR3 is TGTGCCTGCAGTTTTACTCCGGGACAGGGGCAGTATTTT. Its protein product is CACSFTPGQGQYF.

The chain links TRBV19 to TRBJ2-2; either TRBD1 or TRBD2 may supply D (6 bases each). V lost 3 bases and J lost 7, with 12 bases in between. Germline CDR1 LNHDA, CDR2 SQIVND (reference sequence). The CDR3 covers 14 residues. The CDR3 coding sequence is TGTGCCAGTAGTATCAGGAGGGGACACGGGGAGCTGTTTTTT. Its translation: CASSIRRGHGELFF.

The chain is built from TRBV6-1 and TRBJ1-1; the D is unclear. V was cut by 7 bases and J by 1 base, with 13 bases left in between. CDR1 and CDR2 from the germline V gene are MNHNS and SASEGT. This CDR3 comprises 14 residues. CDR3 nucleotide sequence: TGTGCCAGCAACCTGGGTCGGAGGAACACTGAAGCTTTCTTT. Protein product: CASNLGRRNTEAFF.

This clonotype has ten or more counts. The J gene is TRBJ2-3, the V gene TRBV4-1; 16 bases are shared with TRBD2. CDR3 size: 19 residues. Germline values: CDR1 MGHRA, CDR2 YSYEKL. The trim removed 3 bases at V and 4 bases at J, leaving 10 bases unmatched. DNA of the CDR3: TGCGCCAGCAGCCATCCAGGGACTAGCGGGGGGGCGGGCGCAGATACGCAGTATTTT. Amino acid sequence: CASSHPGTSGGAGADTQYF.

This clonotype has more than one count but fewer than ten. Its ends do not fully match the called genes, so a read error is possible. CDR3 protein: CASTLFASYERYF. CDR3 nucleotides: TGTGCCAGCACCTTATTCGCATCCTACGAGCGGTACTTC. V gene TRBV7-2 combines with J gene TRBJ2-7; the D is unclear. In germline, CDR1 is SGHTA, CDR2 FQGNSA. The CDR3 extends over 13 amino acids.

The CDR3, as DNA: TGTGCCAGTAGTCGTGGAAATTCAGGGAATGAGCAGTTCTTC. Encoded protein: CASSRGNSGNEQFF. The chain carries TRBV19 and TRBJ2-1; possibly TRBD1 for D (5 bases). The CDR3 is 14 amino acids. Trimming pared 5 bases from V and 7 bases from J, leaving 15 bases between. Germline V gene data show CDR1 as LNHDA and CDR2 as SQIVND (reference sequence).

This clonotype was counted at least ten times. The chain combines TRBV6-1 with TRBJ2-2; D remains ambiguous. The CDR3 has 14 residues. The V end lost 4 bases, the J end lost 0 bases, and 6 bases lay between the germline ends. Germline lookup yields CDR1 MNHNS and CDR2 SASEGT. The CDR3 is CASSVQTNTGELFF. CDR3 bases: TGTGCCAGCAGTGTTCAGACGAACACCGGGGAGCTGTTTTTT.

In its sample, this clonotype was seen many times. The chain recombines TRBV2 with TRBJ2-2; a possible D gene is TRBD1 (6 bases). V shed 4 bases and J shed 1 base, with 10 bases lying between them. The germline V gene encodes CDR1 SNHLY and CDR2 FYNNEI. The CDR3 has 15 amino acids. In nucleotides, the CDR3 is TGTGCCAGCAGTGGTGAACAGGGGAACACCGGGGAGCTGTTTTTT. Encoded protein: CASSGEQGNTGELFF.

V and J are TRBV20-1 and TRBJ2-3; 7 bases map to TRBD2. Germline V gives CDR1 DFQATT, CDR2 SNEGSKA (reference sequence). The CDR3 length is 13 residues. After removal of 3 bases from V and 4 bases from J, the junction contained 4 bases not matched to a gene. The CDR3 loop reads CSASREEADTQYF. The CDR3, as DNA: TGCAGTGCTAGCCGGGAGGAAGCAGATACGCAGTATTTT.

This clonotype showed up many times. CDR3 sequence: CASSPAEGGNTIYF. For the CDR3, the DNA is TGTGCCAGCAGCCCAGCGGAGGGAGGAAACACCATATATTTT. The chain couples TRBV7-6 to TRBJ1-3; no clear D gene. V was trimmed by 5 bases and J by 4 bases, leaving 12 bases between them. This CDR3 region has 14 residues. Germline CDR1 is SGHVS and CDR2 is FNYEAQ.

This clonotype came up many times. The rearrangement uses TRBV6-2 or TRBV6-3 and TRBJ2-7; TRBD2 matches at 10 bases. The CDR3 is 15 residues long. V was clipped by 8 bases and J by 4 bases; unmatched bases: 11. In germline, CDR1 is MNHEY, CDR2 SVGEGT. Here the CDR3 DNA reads TGTGCCAGCGTCTCTGGGGAACTAGCGGGGTACGAGCAGTACTTC. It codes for CASVSGELAGYEQYF.

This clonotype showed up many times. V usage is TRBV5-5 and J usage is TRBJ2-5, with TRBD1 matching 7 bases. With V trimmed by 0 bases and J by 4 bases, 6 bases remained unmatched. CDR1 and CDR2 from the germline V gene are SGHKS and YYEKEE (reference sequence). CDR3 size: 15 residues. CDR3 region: CASSLGQGLRETQYF. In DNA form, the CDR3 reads TGTGCCAGCAGCTTGGGACAGGGCCTCCGAGAGACCCAGTACTTC.

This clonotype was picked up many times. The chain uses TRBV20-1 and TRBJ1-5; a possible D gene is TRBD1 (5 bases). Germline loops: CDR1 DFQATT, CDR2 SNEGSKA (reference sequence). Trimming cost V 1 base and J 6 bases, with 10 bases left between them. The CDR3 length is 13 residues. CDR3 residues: CSARVTRGQPQHF. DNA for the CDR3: TGCAGTGCTAGAGTGACGAGGGGTCAGCCCCAGCATTTT.

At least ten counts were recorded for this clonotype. Written as DNA, the CDR3 is TGCAGTGCCAGGACAGACTCTCCGGAAAAACTGTTTTTT. As protein: CSARTDSPEKLFF. The genes are TRBV20-1 and TRBJ1-4, with a weak D call TRBD1 (6 bases). V dropped 6 bases and J dropped 8 bases, with 16 bases sitting between them. Looked up from germline, CDR1 is DFQATT and CDR2 is SNEGSKA (reference sequence). The CDR3 runs to 13 residues.

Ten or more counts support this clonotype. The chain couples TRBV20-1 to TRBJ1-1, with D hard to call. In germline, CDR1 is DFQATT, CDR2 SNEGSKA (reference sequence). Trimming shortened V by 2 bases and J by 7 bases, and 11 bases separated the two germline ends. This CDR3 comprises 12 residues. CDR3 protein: CSARTTPGEAFF. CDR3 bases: TGCAGTGCTAGAACCACGCCCGGTGAAGCTTTCTTT.

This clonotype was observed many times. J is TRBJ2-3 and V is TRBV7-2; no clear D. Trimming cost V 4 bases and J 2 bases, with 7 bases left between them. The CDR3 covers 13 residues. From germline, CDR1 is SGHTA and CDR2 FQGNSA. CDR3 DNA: TGTGCCAGCAGCTCCGTATACACAGATACGCAGTATTTT. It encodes CASSSVYTDTQYF.

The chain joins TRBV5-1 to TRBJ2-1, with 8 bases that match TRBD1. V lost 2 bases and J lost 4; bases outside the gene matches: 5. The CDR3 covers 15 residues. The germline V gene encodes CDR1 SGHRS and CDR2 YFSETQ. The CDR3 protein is CASSFQGASYNEQFF. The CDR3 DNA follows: TGCGCCAGCAGCTTCCAGGGGGCTTCGTACAATGAGCAGTTCTTC.

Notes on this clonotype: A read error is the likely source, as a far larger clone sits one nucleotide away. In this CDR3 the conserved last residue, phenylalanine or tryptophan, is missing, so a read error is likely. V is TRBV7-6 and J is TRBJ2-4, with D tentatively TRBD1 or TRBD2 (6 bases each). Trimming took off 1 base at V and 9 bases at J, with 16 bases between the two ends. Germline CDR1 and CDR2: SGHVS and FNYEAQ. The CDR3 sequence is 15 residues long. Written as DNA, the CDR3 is TGTGCCAGCAGCTTAGGGAGGGGGGACCGAGGCATTCAGTACCTC. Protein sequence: CASSLGRGDRGIQYL.

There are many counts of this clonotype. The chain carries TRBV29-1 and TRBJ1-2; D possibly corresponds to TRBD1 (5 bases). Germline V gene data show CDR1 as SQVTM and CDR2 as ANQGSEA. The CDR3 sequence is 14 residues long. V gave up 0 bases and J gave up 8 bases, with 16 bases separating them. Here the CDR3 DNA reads TGCAGCGTTGAAGAAGGGCAGGGATGGGGCGGCTACACCTTC. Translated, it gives CSVEEGQGWGGYTF.